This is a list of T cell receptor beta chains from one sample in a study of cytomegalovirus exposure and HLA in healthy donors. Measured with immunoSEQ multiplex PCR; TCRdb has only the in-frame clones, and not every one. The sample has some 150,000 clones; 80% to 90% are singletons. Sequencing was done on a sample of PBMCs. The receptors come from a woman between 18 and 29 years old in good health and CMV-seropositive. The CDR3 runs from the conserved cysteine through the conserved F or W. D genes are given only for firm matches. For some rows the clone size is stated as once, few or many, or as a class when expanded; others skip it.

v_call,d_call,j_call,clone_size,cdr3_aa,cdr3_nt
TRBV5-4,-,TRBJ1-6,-,CASSVGGFNSPLHF,TGTGCCAGCAGCGTCGGGGGTTTTAATTCACCCCTCCACTTT
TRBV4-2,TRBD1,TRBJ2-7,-,CASSQTVVETGMREQYF,TGTGCCAGCAGCCAGACAGTAGTTGAGACAGGGATGCGCGAGCAGTACTTC
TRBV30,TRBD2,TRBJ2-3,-,CAWSLAGGEDTQYF,TGTGCCTGGAGTTTAGCGGGGGGTGAGGATACGCAGTATTTT
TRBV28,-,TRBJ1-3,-,CASSFRERNTIYF,TGTGCCAGCAGTTTTAGAGAGAGAAACACCATATATTTT
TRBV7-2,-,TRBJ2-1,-,CASSPTNNEQFF,TGTGCCAGCAGCCCTACTAACAATGAGCAGTTCTTC
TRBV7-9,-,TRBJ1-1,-,CASSPARVNTEAFF,TGTGCCAGCAGCCCGGCTCGGGTGAACACTGAAGCTTTCTTT
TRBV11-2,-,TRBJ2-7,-,CASSPRGRLTYEQYF,TGTGCCAGCAGCCCAAGGGGAAGACTTACCTACGAGCAGTACTTC
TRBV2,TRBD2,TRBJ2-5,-,CASLSGGEKTQYF,TGTGCCAGTCTAAGCGGGGGGGAAAAGACCCAGTACTTC
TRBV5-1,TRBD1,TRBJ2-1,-,CASSFGQGANEQFF,TGCGCCAGCAGCTTCGGGCAGGGGGCCAATGAGCAGTTCTTC
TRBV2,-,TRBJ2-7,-,CASTLETPYEQYF,TGTGCCAGCACCCTTGAGACTCCATACGAGCAGTACTTC
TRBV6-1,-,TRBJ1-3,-,CASSESTAGVSGNTIYF,TGTGCCAGCAGTGAATCAACCGCAGGGGTCTCTGGAAACACCATATATTTT
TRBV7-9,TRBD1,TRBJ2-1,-,CASSRTGAVSYNEQFF,TGTGCCAGCAGCCGCACAGGGGCCGTCTCCTACAATGAGCAGTTCTTC
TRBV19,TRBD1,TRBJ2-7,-,CDQYRGPSYEQYF,TGTGACCAATACAGGGGACCCTCCTACGAGCAGTACTTC
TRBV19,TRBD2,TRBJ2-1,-,CASSIAGGSYNEQFF,TGTGCCAGTAGTATAGCGGGGGGCTCCTACAATGAGCAGTTCTTC
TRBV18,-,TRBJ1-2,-,CASSPNRIANYGYTF,TGTGCCAGCTCACCCAACAGAATAGCTAACTATGGCTACACCTTC
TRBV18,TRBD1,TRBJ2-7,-,CASSPRQGYEQYF,TGTGCCAGCTCACCACGACAGGGCTACGAGCAGTACTTC
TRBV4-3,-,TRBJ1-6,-,CASSLGAQSSGSPLHF,TGCGCCAGCAGCCTAGGAGCCCAATCATCGGGTTCACCCCTCCACTTT
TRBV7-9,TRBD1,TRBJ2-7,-,CASSLVSGGPYEQYF,TGTGCCAGCAGCTTAGTGTCAGGGGGCCCCTACGAGCAGTACTTC
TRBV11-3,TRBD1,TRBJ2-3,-,CASSHGQGASDTQYF,TGTGCCAGCAGCCATGGACAGGGGGCATCAGATACGCAGTATTTT
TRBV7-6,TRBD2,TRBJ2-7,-,CASSLAETGTSGGAYEQYF,TGTGCCAGCAGCTTAGCGGAAACCGGGACTAGCGGGGGGGCCTACGAGCAGTACTTC
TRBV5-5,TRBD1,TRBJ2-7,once,CASSSRQGTYSSYEQYF,TGTGCCAGCAGCTCCCGACAGGGAACATACAGCTCCTACGAGCAGTACTTC
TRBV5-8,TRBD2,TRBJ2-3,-,CASSRTSGTDTQYF,TGTGCCAGCAGTCGGACTAGCGGCACAGATACGCAGTATTTT
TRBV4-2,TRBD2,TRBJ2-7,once,CASSQVVAGVYEQYF,TGTGCCAGCAGCCAAGTTGTAGCGGGGGTCTACGAGCAGTACTTC
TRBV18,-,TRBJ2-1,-,CASSPQSYNEQFF,TGTGCCAGCTCACCCCAGTCCTACAATGAGCAGTTCTTC
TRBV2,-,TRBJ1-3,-,CASRENWPGNTIYF,TGTGCCAGCAGGGAAAATTGGCCTGGAAACACCATATATTTT
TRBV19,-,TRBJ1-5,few,CASSMLSGSNQPQHF,TGTGCCAGTAGTATGCTTTCGGGGAGCAATCAGCCCCAGCATTTT
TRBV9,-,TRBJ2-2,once,CASSVGGHGTGELFF,TGTGCCAGCAGCGTGGGGGGGCATGGCACCGGGGAGCTGTTTTTT
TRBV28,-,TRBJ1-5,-,CASSLVGPQHF,TGTGCCAGCAGCCTCGTCGGGCCCCAGCATTTT
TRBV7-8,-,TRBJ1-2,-,CASSLGNTPHYGYTF,TGTGCCAGCAGCTTAGGAAACACACCGCACTATGGCTACACCTTC
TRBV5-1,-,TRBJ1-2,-,CASSLVAGYIAGYTF,TGCGCCAGCAGCTTGGTGGCAGGCTATATCGCTGGCTACACCTTC
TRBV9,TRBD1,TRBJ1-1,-,CASSKQGGHMNTEAFF,TGTGCCAGCAGTAAACAGGGGGGCCACATGAACACTGAAGCTTTCTTT
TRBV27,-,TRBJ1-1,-,CASSPRQDRPTFF,TGTGCCAGCAGTCCACGACAGGATCGCCCGACTTTCTTT
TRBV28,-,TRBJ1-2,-,CASSPGHGLGGYTF,TGTGCCAGCAGCCCCGGACACGGGCTAGGGGGCTACACCTTC
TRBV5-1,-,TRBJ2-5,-,CASKVGGVQETQYF,TGCGCCAGCAAGGTAGGAGGGGTACAAGAGACCCAGTACTTC
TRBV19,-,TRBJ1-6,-,CASSIDRRGSSYNSPLHF,TGTGCCAGTAGTATAGATCGGCGGGGGAGCTCCTATAATTCACCCCTCCACTTT
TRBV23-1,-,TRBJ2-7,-,CASSQSGFLSEQYF,TGCGCCAGCAGTCAATCGGGCTTCCTCAGCGAGCAGTACTTC
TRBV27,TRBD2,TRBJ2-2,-,CASTGLAGGRNTGELFF,TGTGCCAGCACTGGACTAGCGGGGGGTCGAAACACCGGGGAGCTGTTTTTT
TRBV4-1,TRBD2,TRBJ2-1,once,CASSQMGGAYNEQFF,TGCGCCAGCAGCCAAATGGGGGGGGCCTACAATGAGCAGTTCTTC
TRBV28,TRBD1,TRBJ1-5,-,CASRGGQASNQPQHF,TGTGCCAGCAGGGGGGGACAGGCGAGCAATCAGCCCCAGCATTTT
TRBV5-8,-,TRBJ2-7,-,CASSLVRSVEQYF,TGTGCCAGCAGCTTGGTGCGGTCCGTCGAGCAGTACTTC